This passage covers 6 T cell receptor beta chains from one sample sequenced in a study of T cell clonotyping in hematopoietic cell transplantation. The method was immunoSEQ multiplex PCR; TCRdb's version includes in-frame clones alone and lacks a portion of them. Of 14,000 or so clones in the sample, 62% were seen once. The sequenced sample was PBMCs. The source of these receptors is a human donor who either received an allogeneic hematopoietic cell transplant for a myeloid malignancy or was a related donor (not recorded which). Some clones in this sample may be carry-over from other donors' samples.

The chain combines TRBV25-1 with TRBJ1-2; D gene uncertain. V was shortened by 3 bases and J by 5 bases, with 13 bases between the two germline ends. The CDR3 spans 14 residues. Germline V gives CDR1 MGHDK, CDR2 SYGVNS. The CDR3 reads CASSEPDEAYGYTF. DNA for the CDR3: TGTGCCAGCAGTGAGCCGGACGAAGCATATGGCTACACCTTC.

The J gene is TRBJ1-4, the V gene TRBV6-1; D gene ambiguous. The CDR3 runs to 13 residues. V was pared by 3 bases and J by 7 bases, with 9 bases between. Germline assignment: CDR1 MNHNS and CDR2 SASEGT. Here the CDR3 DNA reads TGTGCCAGCAGTGACCGGATCGTTGAAAAACTGTTTTTT. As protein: CASSDRIVEKLFF.

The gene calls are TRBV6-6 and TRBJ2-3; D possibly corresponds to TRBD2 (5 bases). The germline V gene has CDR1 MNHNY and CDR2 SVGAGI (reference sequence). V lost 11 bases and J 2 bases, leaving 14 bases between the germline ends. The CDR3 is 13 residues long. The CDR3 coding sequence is TGTGCCTCAACTAGGATGTACACAGATACGCAGTATTTT. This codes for CASTRMYTDTQYF.

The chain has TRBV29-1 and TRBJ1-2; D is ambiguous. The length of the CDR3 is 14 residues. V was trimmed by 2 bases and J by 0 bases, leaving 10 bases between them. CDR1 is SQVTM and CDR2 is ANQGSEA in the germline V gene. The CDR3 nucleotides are TGCAGCGTTGAACAAATAGAAGCTAACTATGGCTACACCTTC. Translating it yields CSVEQIEANYGYTF.

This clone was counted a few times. In DNA form, the CDR3 reads TGTGCCTGGGGGGGGGCCAGGGGCTTTCAAGAGACCCAGTACTTC. Protein sequence: CAWGGARGFQETQYF. This chain links TRBV30 with TRBJ2-5, with a tentative D call TRBD2 (7 bases). Trimming cost V 5 bases and J 2 bases, with 18 bases left between them. There are 15 residues in the CDR3. Germline CDR1 is GTSNPN and CDR2 is SVGIG (reference sequence).

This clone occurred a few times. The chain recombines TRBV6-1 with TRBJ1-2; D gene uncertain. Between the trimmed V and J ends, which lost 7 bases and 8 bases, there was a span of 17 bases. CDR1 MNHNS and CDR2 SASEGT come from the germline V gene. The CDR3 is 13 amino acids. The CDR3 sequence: CASTRTASEGYTF. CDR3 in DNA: TGTGCCAGCACCAGGACGGCTTCGGAAGGCTACACCTTC.